This T cell receptor (beta chain) is drawn from a study of blood T cell repertoires in COVID-19 (TCRdb year 2020). Regarding the study in general: The collaborator samples originated in the United States, Italy and Spain and spanned the acute and convalescent phases of COVID-19. The prospective study material was composed of cDNA or gDNA derived from T cells, B-cell-depleted T cells, or PBMCs. Deeply sampled blood TCRbeta repertoires from subjects exposed to, actively infected with, or recovered from COVID-19 were included in the dataset. The repertoires were released in a freely available public database intended as a resource for research on the immune response to SARS-CoV-2. Samples were obtained from the ongoing ImmuneRACE study (first 160 participants) and from over 1,000 subjects provided by 6 global collaborators. The sample metadata nearly always contained a de-identified subject ID, COVID-19 status, age in years and sex. Where available, HLA class I and class II types were obtained from metadata supplied by the sample provider rather than from assay-based typing. What the work shows at the level of the full study, not this receptor alone: Clinical and demographic metadata were provided uncurated, with the amount varying by source and participant.

TCRbeta CDR3 regions were amplified from genomic DNA by means of the immunoSEQ Assay, a bias-controlled multiplex PCR. In the paper's pipeline: The number of nucleated cells in each sample was estimated by amplification of reference gene primers within the assay. Sequence reads were collapsed and filtered to measure the absolute abundance of every unique TCRbeta CDR3 rearrangement. For each sample, productive Simpson clonality was calculated by taking the square root of Simpson's diversity index across productive rearrangements. The table comes from immuneACCESS by way of TCRdb, which keeps in-frame sequences with V and J called. Part of the clones is missing from these tables; in studies checked, under half for an unresolved V gene and the rest for unknown reasons. V and J calls and clone size are those listed in that table; D and trimming were worked out from the DNA. In this sample the table shows approximately 81,000 clones, roughly four fifths of which occur a single time. The leading ten clones occupy around 6.9% of the sample.

This clone has only a few counts. The antigen it recognizes is unknown. No much larger clone is present one base from it, and per-base qualities are unavailable. Collaborating institutions collected whole blood in K2EDTA tubes following their own protocols. Collaborator samples were shipped for TCRbeta analysis as frozen whole blood, isolated PBMCs, or DNA extracted from either sample type. Trimming removed 1 base from V and 2 bases from J, leaving 9 bases between the germline ends. From the cysteine through the phenylalanine, the CDR3 covers 15 amino acids. Of the read, only the CDR3 DNA is kept; its 45 bases are in frame from base 1. Taken from the germline V gene, the CDR1 and CDR2 loops are SGDLS and YYNGEE.

Sample: peripheral blood. The TCR was taken from a human donor in a cohort sampled during active COVID-19. This chain is built from TRBV9 and TRBJ1-4; TRBD1 could be the D gene, as 5 bases match. The DNA reads TGTGCCAGCAGCGTACTGGGGGGGACTAATGAAAAACTGTTTTTT. Protein translation: CASSVLGGTNEKLFF.